This T cell receptor beta chain was obtained from a study of blood T cell repertoires in COVID-19. For the study at large: Donors in the United States, Italy and Spain gave samples during acute or convalescent COVID-19. PBMCs, B-cell-depleted T cells, or T cells were the source of the cDNA or gDNA that made up the material.

To note about this clone: A read error may produce the germline difference seen at one junction end.

Germline lookup yields CDR1 SGHNT and CDR2 YYREEE (reference sequence). This CDR3 has 13 amino acids. Per the study methods: Estimation of nucleated cell counts relied on the amplification of reference gene primers. The table came from immunoSEQ multiplex PCR; TCRdb's copy has only in-frame clones and leaves some out. The V and J calls and the clone size are those of that table, but D and trimming were determined from the DNA. Of roughly 280,000 clones listed, more than 85% were seen once; the top ten hold about 5.2%. Patients at the Seattle site were enrolled during active infection and followed longitudinally.

The receptor was isolated from a woman aged 60-70 years with COVID-19, enrolled during active disease. The sample consisted of peripheral blood. The chain recombines TRBV5-4 with TRBJ1-1; TRBD1 matches at 7 bases. The CDR3 region has the DNA TGTGCCAGCAGCTTGTATTCCGGGGCAGGGGGGCTCTTT. Protein: CASSLYSGAGGLF.